This T cell receptor (beta chain) was profiled in a study of human T cells and chemical hapten exposure. Trimming left V 1 base short and J 9 bases short, with 10 bases between. CDR1 and CDR2 (germline): SGHTA, FQGNSA. The CDR3 is made up of 13 amino acids. Time point meaning: healthy volunteer bleed at 2 weeks. Before extraction, the whole blood was not fractionated, and total RNA was taken from it. The table lists this clonotype with a few counts. The library tagged each cDNA molecule with unique molecular identifiers. Per the original methods: Counting gave a median of approximately 97,000 TCRs per sample, with values ranging from 23,224 to 690,600. MiXCR was run by TCRdb on the RACE reads, yielding one entry per CDR3 protein. TCRdb assigned the V and J calls; the authors' analysis was not used. The profile shows 100,000 to 150,000 distinct CDR3 sequences, roughly 9.5% of them singletons.

V and J are TRBV7-2 and TRBJ2-1, with D perhaps matching TRBD1 or TRBD2 (5 bases each). The clonotype was recovered from a male donor in good health. Some clones in this sample may be carry-over from other donors' samples. The sample comprised whole blood. This chain's CDR3 is CASSLGGSSEQFF. DNA of the CDR3: TGTGCCAGCAGCTTAGGGGGGAGCAGTGAGCAGTTCTTC.